The clone carrying this T cell receptor (beta chain) was seen more than once but under ten times. The antigen remains unidentified. This record comes from a study of identical twins. The CDR3 has 16 residues. V gave up 3 bases and J gave up 4 bases; unmatched junction bases: 7. Study results and caveats: Twins showed weaker excess sharing in their beta out-of-frame sequences.

TCRdb re-called the 5' RACE reads through MiXCR, storing one row per CDR3 protein. This sample yields 450,000 to 600,000 distinct CDR3 sequences, of which around 22% are seen a single time; approximately 0.5% belongs to the top ten. The sample also formed part of further work on yellow fever vaccine responses in identical twins.

What was sequenced was CD4+ T cells sorted from blood. The chain uses TRBV12-3 or TRBV12-4 and TRBJ2-1; 9 bases map to TRBD2. This sequence was found in a woman aged 18-29 years in good health. CDR3 residues: CASSFTSGSLYNEQFF. The CDR3 DNA sequence: TGTGCCAGCAGTTTCACTAGCGGGTCCCTATACAATGAGCAGTTCTTC.